This passage covers 2 T cell receptor beta chains from one sample sequenced in a study of T cell responses to AZD1222 COVID-19 vaccine. Clones were read by immunoSEQ multiplex PCR, and TCRdb kept only the in-frame ones, dropping some. The repertoire includes over 50,000 clones, 84% of them detected once, and 7.3% sits in the top ten. The sample consisted of peripheral blood, taken on day 0 of AZD1222 vaccination. The receptor source for this set is an adult in good health.

The chain employs TRBV11-2 and TRBJ1-1; D is uncertain. V shed 5 bases and J shed 5 bases, with 15 bases lying between them. CDR1 SGHAT and CDR2 FQNNGV come from the germline V gene. The CDR3 consists of 14 residues. The CDR3 spells CASSPSGRLTEAFF. The CDR3 coding sequence is TGTGCCAGCAGCCCGAGTGGGAGATTGACTGAAGCTTTCTTT.

The sample holds one count of this clone. The gene calls are TRBV5-8 and TRBJ1-6; TRBD1 is a possible D gene (5 bases). This CDR3 spans 15 amino acids. The V gene's germline CDR1 is SGHTS and CDR2 YDEGEE. V dropped 4 bases and J dropped 6 bases, with 14 bases sitting between them. The CDR3 sequence: CASSPRGAGNSPLHF. In DNA form, the CDR3 reads TGTGCCAGCAGCCCAAGAGGGGCCGGTAATTCACCCCTCCACTTT. Full variable domain (missing parts from reference TRBV5-8 and TRBJ1-6): EAGVTQSPTHLIKTRGQQATLRCSPISGHTSVYWYQQALGLGLQFLLWYDEGEERNRGNFPPRFSGRQFPNYSSELNVNALELEDSALYLCASSPRGAGNSPLHFGNGTRLTVT.